This T cell receptor beta chain was documented in a study of monozygotic twins with inflammatory bowel disease. Findings of the study overall: Patient-to-patient differences in immunosuppressive treatment may have added variability to the repertoires.

In preparing each TCR library, roughly 3,200 ng of total RNA was used. TCRdb reprocessed the 5' RACE reads and reports one entry per CDR3 protein, with no DNA. This repertoire includes approximately 420,000 distinct CDR3 sequences. A note on this clonotype: Its antigen remains unknown.

Investigators pulled total RNA out of whole blood and did not sort T cells. From germline, CDR1 is SGHVT and CDR2 SQSDAQ. The CDR3 is 14 amino acids. Sequenced sample: blood. The chain combines TRBV7-4 with TRBJ2-7. This clonotype was obtained from a human donor with ulcerative colitis or Crohn's disease, or a healthy co-twin of an affected twin (not recorded which). The CDR3 sequence: CASSLVVAVGEQYF.